One sample yielded the 23 T cell receptor beta chains listed below, sequenced in a study of control samples from healthy donors and cancer patients. Assay: immunoSEQ multiplex PCR; the TCRdb copy retains only in-frame clones and omits some. Altogether some 120,000 clones are present, 88% being singletons, with the ten largest covering more than 2.5%. The material sequenced was blood. Receptors were obtained from a man aged 50-60 years in good health.

The rearrangement links TRBV30 to TRBJ1-5; no clear D gene. The CDR3 runs to 14 residues. V lost 4 bases and J 3 bases, leaving 13 bases between the germline ends. Germline V gene lookup returns CDR1 GTSNPN and CDR2 SVGIG (reference sequence). The CDR3 region has the DNA TGTGCCTGGACCCCCCAGGCCTCCAATCAGCCCCAGCATTTT. It encodes CAWTPQASNQPQHF.

The gene calls are TRBV18 and TRBJ2-4; tentative D call: TRBD1 (7 bases). Per the germline V gene, CDR1 is KGHSH and CDR2 is LQKENI. The V gene lost 0 bases and the J gene lost 2 bases, with 20 bases spanning the gap. The CDR3 runs to 19 residues. The CDR3 DNA reads as TGTGCCAGCTCACCACCGGGCGGGACAGACGGTCCAACCAAAAACATTCAGTACTTC. It codes for CASSPPGGTDGPTKNIQYF.

This rearrangement joins TRBV27 to TRBJ1-5, with no clear D. There are 14 residues in the CDR3. V lost 6 bases to trimming and J lost 0 bases, with 9 bases between them. Germline CDR1 and CDR2: MNHEY and SMNVEV (reference sequence). CDR3 amino acids: CASRPLDSNQPQHF. The CDR3 nucleotides read TGTGCCAGCAGGCCCCTGGATAGCAATCAGCCCCAGCATTTT.

The V gene is TRBV28, the J gene TRBJ1-5, with D perhaps TRBD1 (6 bases). V gave up 7 bases and J gave up 7 bases, with 17 bases separating them. The CDR3 extends over 14 amino acids. The germline V gene encodes CDR1 MDHEN and CDR2 SYDVKM. The CDR3 bases are TGTGCCAGCACCCTGACTCAGGGGAGCCAGCCCCAGCATTTT. As protein: CASTLTQGSQPQHF.

The chain couples TRBV6-2 or TRBV6-3 to TRBJ2-1; possible D gene TRBD2, 5 bases. With 2 bases removed from V and 14 bases from J, the gap between germline ends came to 13 bases. CDR1 and CDR2 (germline): MNHEY, SVGEGT. There are 12 residues in the CDR3. The CDR3 spells CASSYDSVMEFF. DNA for the CDR3: TGTGCCAGCAGTTACGATAGCGTAATGGAGTTCTTC.

In this sample, this clone turned up a few times. V and J are TRBV7-9 and TRBJ2-7; the match to TRBD1 covers 8 bases. Germline CDR1 reads SEHNR; CDR2 reads FQNEAQ (reference sequence). V lost 5 bases, J lost 5 bases, and 11 bases stayed unmatched. This CDR3 contains 15 residues. The CDR3 DNA reads TGTGCCAGCAGCCCCGGACAGGGCAGTGCGGACGAGCAGTACTTC. Protein sequence: CASSPGQGSADEQYF.

The gene calls are TRBV4-1 and TRBJ1-2; tentative D call: TRBD1 (5 bases). V shed 2 bases and J shed 6 bases, with 16 bases lying between them. CDR1 and CDR2 from the germline V gene are MGHRA and YSYEKL. The CDR3 covers 15 residues. The CDR3 here is CASSQRVAGRDGYTF. CDR3 nucleotides: TGCGCCAGCAGCCAACGAGTTGCAGGGCGTGATGGCTACACCTTC.

DNA of the CDR3: TGCGCCAGCAGTTGGGGGGAGGGGGCCACTGAAGCTTTCTTT. Protein sequence: CASSWGEGATEAFF. V and J are TRBV23-1 and TRBJ1-1; 7 bases line up with TRBD1. TRBV23-1 is an open reading frame whose function is uncertain. Unmatched junction bases numbered 7, after V lost 5 bases and J lost 4 bases. The CDR3 is 14 amino acids.

Only a few counts were recorded for this clone. The CDR3 protein is CASSQVSVGPMETQYF. CDR3 bases: TGTGCCAGCAGCCAAGTAAGCGTGGGACCTATGGAGACCCAGTACTTC. This chain links TRBV3-1 (or the pseudogene TRBV3-2) with TRBJ2-5, with D possibly being TRBD1 or TRBD2 (5 bases each). This CDR3 contains 16 residues. V was pared by 1 base and J by 5 bases, with 17 bases between. Per the germline V gene, CDR1 is LGHDT and CDR2 is YNNKEL (reference sequence).

The chain has TRBV5-1 and TRBJ1-3; TRBD1 might be the D (6 bases). Germline V CDR1 and CDR2: SGHRS, YFSETQ. This CDR3 comprises 16 residues. V lost 0 bases, J lost 2 bases, and 12 bases lay in between. CDR3 DNA sequence: TGCGCCAGCAGCTTGGGGGGGCTGGGCGCTGGAAACACCATATATTTT. It specifies CASSLGGLGAGNTIYF.

The CDR3 protein is CATSDWETRTGTTGELFF. The CDR3 DNA is TGTGCCACCAGTGATTGGGAGACAAGGACAGGGACCACCGGGGAGCTGTTTTTT. This chain joins TRBV24-1 and TRBJ2-2; 8 positions agree with TRBD1. This CDR3 is built from 18 residues. The germline V gene encodes CDR1 KGHDR and CDR2 SFDVKD. Trimming cost V 2 bases and J 4 bases; bases outside gene matches: 11.

The chain carries TRBV29-1 and TRBJ1-4; D gene uncertain. The CDR3 has 12 residues. The V gene lost 2 bases and the J gene lost 8 bases, with 9 bases spanning the gap. Germline CDR1 is SQVTM and CDR2 is ANQGSEA. CDR3 nucleotides: TGCAGCGTTGAAAAGCCCAAAGAAAAACTGTTTTTT. Amino acids: CSVEKPKEKLFF.

This chain links TRBV6-5 with TRBJ1-2; no clear D. V was cut by 2 bases and J by 4 bases, with 17 bases left in between. The germline V gene encodes CDR1 MNHEY and CDR2 SVGAGI. The CDR3 is 16 residues long. The CDR3 region has the DNA TGTGCCAGCAGTTACAGTGGGGTACCAGCGCGCTATGGCTACACCTTC. Amino acid sequence: CASSYSGVPARYGYTF.

Note on this clone: At one end, the junction sequence differs from germline, possibly due to a read error. The chain couples TRBV27 to TRBJ2-1, with TRBD1 identical over 9 bases. CDR1 and CDR2 (germline): MNHEY, SMNVEV (reference sequence). This CDR3 has 17 amino acids. As DNA, the CDR3 is TGTGCCAGCAGTTTAACATACAGGGGGCAGGGTCTCAATGTGCAGTTCTTC. Its protein is CASSLTYRGQGLNVQFF.

The rearrangement links TRBV30 to TRBJ2-2; tentatively, D is TRBD2 (7 bases). The CDR3 is made up of 14 amino acids. Per germline, CDR1 GTSNPN and CDR2 SVGIG (reference sequence). V lost 3 bases, J lost 4 bases, and 12 bases lay in between. The CDR3 loop reads CAWRNGGATGELFF. The CDR3 nucleotides read TGTGCCTGGAGGAATGGGGGGGCCACCGGGGAGCTGTTTTTT.

In this sample, this clone turned up once. The chain has TRBV6-5 and TRBJ2-3; D gene uncertain. The CDR3 totals 13 residues. Trimming left V 6 bases short and J 3 bases short, with 10 bases between. CDR1 is MNHEY and CDR2 is SVGAGI in the germline V gene. CDR3 DNA sequence: TGTGCCAGCAGGAGTTGGGGAACAGATACGCAGTATTTT. Translation gives CASRSWGTDTQYF.

This chain connects TRBV6-5 to TRBJ2-2; TRBD1 matches at 7 bases. The ends lost 5 bases at V and 6 bases at J; junction bases unmatched: 6. From germline, CDR1 is MNHEY and CDR2 SVGAGI. This CDR3 comprises 14 residues. In DNA form, the CDR3 reads TGTGCCAGCAGTAGAGGACAGGTCCCCGGGGAGCTGTTTTTT. Translation gives CASSRGQVPGELFF.

This clone occurred a few times. The V and J genes are TRBV2 and TRBJ2-7; 10 bases map to TRBD1. Germline V gene data show CDR1 as SNHLY and CDR2 as FYNNEI. J was trimmed by 3 bases and V by 7 bases; bases with no gene match: 6. The CDR3 runs 14 residues. The CDR3 nucleotides read TGTGCCAGCAAAAAGACAGGGGGCTTCTACGAGCAGTACTTC. Its protein is CASKKTGGFYEQYF. Looking up the rest from reference TRBV2 and TRBJ2-7 gives the full variable domain: EPEVTQTPSHQVTQMGQEVILRCVPISNHLYFYWYRQILGQKVEFLVSFYNNEISEKSEIFDDQFSVERPDGSNFTLKIRSTKLEDSAMYFCASKKTGGFYEQYFGPGTRLTVT.

The chain is built from TRBV29-1 and TRBJ1-2; D call uncertain. Trimming took off 0 bases at V and 8 bases at J, with 13 bases between the two ends. This CDR3 contains 13 residues. The germline V gene has CDR1 SQVTM and CDR2 ANQGSEA. This chain's CDR3 is CSVEEFASGGYTF. The CDR3 bases are TGCAGCGTTGAAGAATTTGCCTCCGGGGGCTACACCTTC.

The V and J genes are TRBV4-1 and TRBJ2-7, with TRBD2 matching over 11 bases. V was pared by 3 bases and J by 2 bases, with 3 bases of the junction left unmatched. Per germline, CDR1 MGHRA and CDR2 YSYEKL. This CDR3 spans 15 amino acids. The CDR3 loop is CASSQVAGGPYEQYF. The CDR3 DNA follows: TGCGCCAGCAGCCAGGTAGCGGGGGGGCCCTACGAGCAGTACTTC.

The gene calls are TRBV4-1 and TRBJ2-2; no clear D. CDR3 length equals 18 residues. Trimming removed 2 bases at V and 6 bases at J, with 22 bases between. CDR1 MGHRA and CDR2 YSYEKL come from the germline V gene. The CDR3 nucleotides are TGCGCCAGCAGCCAATGGAACTCGGAGTATATGAGCGCCGGGGAGCTGTTTTTT. Translated, it gives CASSQWNSEYMSAGELFF.

The chain is built from TRBV28 and TRBJ2-6; D remains ambiguous. Looked up from germline, CDR1 is MDHEN and CDR2 is SYDVKM. This CDR3 is built from 16 residues. V was shortened by 1 base and J by 2 bases, with 9 bases between the two germline ends. Here the CDR3 DNA reads TGTGCCAGCAGTTTATCCGGAACAGCTGGGGCCAACGTCCTGACTTTC. Its protein product is CASSLSGTAGANVLTF.

This clone was seen once. The rearrangement uses TRBV7-6 and TRBJ1-1; D ambiguous. Germline assignment: CDR1 SGHVS and CDR2 FNYEAQ. The V end was cut by 5 bases, the J end by 0 bases, with 16 bases between. The CDR3 length is 16 residues. CDR3 coding DNA: TGTGCCAGCAGCCAACACGGCTTTAGATTGAACACTGAAGCTTTCTTT. Protein product: CASSQHGFRLNTEAFF.